One and the same sample provided the 2 T cell receptor beta chains below, sequenced in a study of cytotoxic CD8 clonotypes in ibrutinib-treated CLL. Method: immunoSEQ multiplex PCR; TCRdb's copy keeps in-frame clones and lacks some. The sample consists of a few hundred thousand clones, roughly 79% of them appearing once. The sample in question was PBMCs, obtained before ibrutinib treatment. The source of these receptors is a human donor with chronic lymphocytic leukemia.

The V call is TRBV5-1, the J call TRBJ2-7; no clear D gene. Germline values: CDR1 SGHRS, CDR2 YFSETQ. The CDR3 length is 13 residues. V was clipped by 4 bases and J by 3 bases, with 11 bases between them. The CDR3 is CASSPFQRYEQYF. The CDR3 DNA reads TGCGCCAGCAGCCCTTTCCAGCGCTACGAGCAGTACTTC. Looking up the rest from reference TRBV5-1 and TRBJ2-7 gives the full variable domain: KAGVTQTPRYLIKTRGQQVTLSCSPISGHRSVSWYQQTPGQGLQFLFEYFSETQRNKGNFPGRFSGRQFSNSRSEMNVSTLELGDSALYLCASSPFQRYEQYFGPGTRLTVT.

A few counts support this clone. V is TRBV2 and J is TRBJ2-3; 8 bases are a match to TRBD2. The CDR3 consists of 12 residues. The ends lost 3 bases at V and 10 bases at J; junction bases unmatched: 3. Per germline, CDR1 SNHLY and CDR2 FYNNEI. This chain's CDR3 is CASSDQLAAQYF. CDR3 in DNA: TGTGCCAGCAGTGATCAACTAGCGGCGCAGTATTTT.